This T cell receptor (beta chain) was sequenced in a study of blood T cell repertoires in COVID-19. Across the whole study: The United States, Italy and Spain were the sources of the acute and convalescent COVID-19 samples. Sources were T cells, B-cell-depleted T cells, or PBMCs; the material itself was cDNA or gDNA.

This clone was counted once. Per the study methods: Estimation of nucleated cell counts relied on the amplification of reference gene primers. Libraries were prepared by immunoSEQ multiplex PCR; TCRdb keeps only in-frame clonotypes and omits some of them. V, J and clone size are those of that table, while D and trimming were read from the DNA. The sample has under 200,000 clones, about 83% seen once; the top ten hold around 3.5%. The CDR3 consists of 15 residues. Germline assignment: CDR1 SEHNR and CDR2 FQNEAQ (reference sequence). V lost 5 bases and J lost 0, with 13 bases in between. What was sequenced was peripheral blood. The rearrangement links TRBV7-9 to TRBJ1-1; a possible D gene is TRBD1 (6 bases). This sequence was found in a man between 18 and 35 years old with active or convalescent COVID-19. CDR3 bases: TGTGCCAGCAGCGCAGGACAGTATGTGAACACTGAAGCTTTCTTT. Amino acid sequence: CASSAGQYVNTEAFF.